The 11 T cell receptor beta chains presented below share a single source sample, sequenced in a study of T cells in Graves' hyperthyroidism and ophthalmopathy. It was RNA transcripts that yielded the amplified TCR beta CDR3 regions. RT-PCR in the first round (using the HTBI primer set) targeted the TCR CDR3. MiXCR, run by TCRdb on the multiplex PCR reads, gives a single entry per CDR3 protein. This table has fewer than 350,000 distinct CDR3 sequences, about 20% appearing once. The sample comprised blood. These receptors originate from a woman between 50 and 59 years old with Graves' hyperthyroidism.

The V gene is TRBV6-1, the J gene TRBJ2-5; tentative D call: TRBD2 (5 bases). V was pared by 5 bases and J by 5 bases, with 15 bases between. This CDR3 spans 14 amino acids. Germline V CDR1 and CDR2: MNHNS, SASEGT. The CDR3: CASSLNPGWETQYF. The DNA of the CDR3 is TGTGCCAGCAGTCTCAACCCGGGGTGGGAGACCCAGTACTTC.

J is TRBJ2-3 and V is TRBV3-1, with a weak D call TRBD2 (5 bases). There are 12 residues in the CDR3. The germline CDR1 and CDR2 sequences are LGHDT and YNNKEL (reference sequence). V lost 0 bases and J 11 bases, leaving 9 bases between the germline ends. The CDR3 region is CASSQDMGEQYF. The CDR3 nucleotides read TGTGCCAGCAGCCAAGATATGGGAGAGCAGTATTTT.

This clonotype has a handful of counts. This chain uses TRBV3-1 with TRBJ1-2, with TRBD1 as a possible D gene (5 bases). Germline-derived CDR1 and CDR2 are LGHDT and YNNKEL (reference sequence). V lost 5 bases and J 3 bases, leaving 10 bases between the germline ends. This CDR3 has 13 residues. As DNA, the CDR3 is TGTGCCAGCAGCGACCGAGGGGACTATGGCTACACCTTC. Protein sequence: CASSDRGDYGYTF. The variable domain in full, with the rest retrieved from reference TRBV3-1 and TRBJ1-2, is DTAVSQTPKYLVTQMGNDKSIKCEQNLGHDTMYWYKQDSKKFLKIMFSYNNKELIINETVPNRFSPKSPDKAHLNLHINSLELGDSAVYFCASSDRGDYGYTFGSGTRLTVV.

This chain connects TRBV5-5 to TRBJ1-4; 8 bases are a match to TRBD1. CDR3 size: 14 residues. The J segment lost 4 bases and the V segment lost 4 bases, leaving 3 bases of the junction unmatched. CDR1 is SGHKS and CDR2 is YYEKEE in the germline V gene (reference sequence). The CDR3 loop reads CASSRGQDNEKLFF. In nucleotides, the CDR3 is TGTGCCAGCAGCCGGGGACAGGATAATGAAAAACTGTTTTTT.

This clonotype appeared many times. The chain carries TRBV6-6 and TRBJ1-1, with D perhaps TRBD1 (5 bases). Germline CDR1 reads MNHNY; CDR2 reads SVGAGI (reference sequence). Trimming stripped 2 bases from V and 7 bases from J, with 23 bases between. This CDR3 spans 17 amino acids. The CDR3: CASSYGRLGVAKNEAFF. The CDR3 coding sequence is TGTGCCAGCAGTTACGGCCGCTTGGGGGTTGCAAAGAATGAAGCTTTCTTT.

V and J are TRBV10-3 and TRBJ2-3; TRBD1 is a possible D gene (6 bases). The last part of the DNA fits TRBJ1-5 better; the J call may be wrong. The germline CDR1 and CDR2 sequences are ENHRY and SYGVKD. This CDR3 is built from 15 residues. The CDR3 bases are TGTGCCATCAGGGGTAAAACGGGGGGCCCAGATACGCAGCATTTT. Translating it yields CAIRGKTGGPDTQHF.

This clonotype has ten or more counts. This chain uses TRBV7-8 with TRBJ2-1; no reliable D call. Trimming stripped 1 base from V and 7 bases from J, with 20 bases between. Germline V gives CDR1 SGHVS, CDR2 FQNEAQ. The CDR3 sequence is 17 residues long. This CDR3 reads CASSLGGSGSSENEQFF. In DNA form, the CDR3 reads TGTGCCAGCAGCTTAGGGGGTTCCGGATCCTCTGAGAATGAGCAGTTCTTC.

This clonotype was detected ten times or more. The chain employs TRBV5-1 and TRBJ1-2; D is unclear. This CDR3 region has 13 residues. Germline V lookup: CDR1 SGHRS, CDR2 YFSETQ. V was pared by 2 bases and J by 2 bases, with 7 bases between. CDR3 sequence (DNA): TGCGCCAGCAGCTTTTCCGGGAACTATGGCTACACCTTC. It is translated as CASSFSGNYGYTF.

This clonotype came up a few times. The chain carries TRBV20-1 and TRBJ2-3; D possibly corresponds to TRBD1 (6 bases). The V gene's germline CDR1 is DFQATT and CDR2 SNEGSKA (reference sequence). This CDR3 is 14 amino acids long. Trimming took 0 bases from V and 2 from J, leaving 9 bases between them. CDR3 DNA: TGCAGTGCTAGAGATATGGGGGCCACAGATACGCAGTATTTT. The encoded protein is CSARDMGATDTQYF.

This clonotype was detected ten times or more. The rearrangement links TRBV2 to TRBJ1-4; the D gene is possibly TRBD1 (6 bases). V dropped 6 bases and J dropped 0 bases, with 11 bases sitting between them. Per the germline V gene, CDR1 is SNHLY and CDR2 is FYNNEI. The CDR3 consists of 15 residues. This CDR3 is CASRTGLATNEKLFF. CDR3 DNA sequence: TGTGCCAGCAGGACAGGTCTTGCAACTAATGAAAAACTGTTTTTT.

Notes on this clonotype: A much larger clone differs by one base, so this may be a read error. The J gene is TRBJ1-1, the V gene TRBV12-3 or TRBV12-4; D remains ambiguous. Trimming took off 3 bases at V and 10 bases at J, with 15 bases between the two ends. This CDR3 region has 13 residues. Here the CDR3 DNA reads TGTGCCAGCAGTTTTGGGCAAGGGATAGCAGCTTTCTTT. Encoded protein: CASSFGQGIAAFF.